This T cell receptor (beta chain) was identified in a study of molecular identifiers for immune sequencing clone quantification. Study results and caveats: It was shown that clones above 20 RNA copies held over 98% of effector molecules, but under 1% in naive cells.

Via MiXCR, TCRdb re-called the PCR reads, giving one row per CDR3 protein. The table records approximately 550,000 distinct CDR3 sequences, 20% to 25% of them present only once. In its sample, this clonotype was seen many times. The antigen is undetermined. Sequencing was carried out using naive CD8+ T cells from blood, with Jurkat cell RNA spiked in. As for subset: FACS-sorted CD8+CD4-CCR7+CD45RA+ naive T cells. The sequence was obtained from a human donor in good health. Some libraries in this study had Jurkat cell RNA spiked in.

Here the CDR3 DNA reads TGCGCCAGCAGCCAAGAATGGGTAAGGAACACTGAAGCTTTCTTT. It is translated as CASSQEWVRNTEAFF. This chain links TRBV4-3 with TRBJ1-1, with D uncertain. The CDR3 has 15 residues. The V end lost 0 bases, the J end lost 1 base, and 9 bases lay between the germline ends. From germline, CDR1 is LGHNA and CDR2 YSLEER.